This T cell receptor (beta chain) was sequenced in a study of T cell responses to AZD1222 COVID-19 vaccine. At the level of the study: Second-dose timings of about 4 or about 12 weeks were pooled.

Study-level points and caveats: Just a handful of AZD1222 recipients were seropositive at baseline. Receipt of two AZD1222 doses was followed by a rise in Spike-specific TCR breadth and depth. The donor cohort was predominantly white British with a female majority, and clonal diversity may have been underestimated.

CDR1 MGHRA and CDR2 YSYEKL come from the germline V gene. The CDR3 has 19 residues. The ends were cut back, 0 bases at V and 5 bases at J, with 23 bases in the middle. This table comes from immunoSEQ multiplex PCR, and its TCRdb copy is limited to in-frame clones, with some not included. The table records 110,000 to 150,000 clones, 80% to 90% of them present only once. To note about this clone: Its specificity is unknown.

This receptor was taken from an adult in good health. Material: peripheral blood, obtained on day 0 of AZD1222 vaccination. The V gene is TRBV4-1, the J gene TRBJ1-5, with a possible D match to TRBD1 (5 bases). The CDR3 sequence: CASSQDIGATGQHYQPQHF. The CDR3 region has the DNA TGCGCCAGCAGCCAAGATATCGGGGCTACCGGGCAGCATTATCAGCCCCAGCATTTT.